This TCR beta chain was retrieved from a study of blood T cells in healthy people across ages. This clonotype was seen more than once but under ten times. V gave up 3 bases and J gave up 4 bases, with 12 bases separating them. CDR1 is WSHSY, CDR2 SAAADI, per germline. There are 14 residues in the CDR3. Sample-barcoded 5' priming and a J-beta primer mix drove a second PCR of roughly 6 to 12 cycles. MiXCR, applied by TCRdb to the 5' RACE reads, yields one record per CDR3 protein. The sample holds roughly 1.4 million distinct CDR3 sequences, around 55% seen once. The V and J genes are TRBV10-2 and TRBJ1-2; D perhaps matches TRBD1 (5 bases). Sequencing used blood. This TCR was recovered from a man aged 18-30 years in good health. The chain's CDR3 is CASSDEGLVYGYTF. The CDR3 DNA reads TGCGCCAGCAGTGACGAGGGGCTTGTCTATGGCTACACCTTC.